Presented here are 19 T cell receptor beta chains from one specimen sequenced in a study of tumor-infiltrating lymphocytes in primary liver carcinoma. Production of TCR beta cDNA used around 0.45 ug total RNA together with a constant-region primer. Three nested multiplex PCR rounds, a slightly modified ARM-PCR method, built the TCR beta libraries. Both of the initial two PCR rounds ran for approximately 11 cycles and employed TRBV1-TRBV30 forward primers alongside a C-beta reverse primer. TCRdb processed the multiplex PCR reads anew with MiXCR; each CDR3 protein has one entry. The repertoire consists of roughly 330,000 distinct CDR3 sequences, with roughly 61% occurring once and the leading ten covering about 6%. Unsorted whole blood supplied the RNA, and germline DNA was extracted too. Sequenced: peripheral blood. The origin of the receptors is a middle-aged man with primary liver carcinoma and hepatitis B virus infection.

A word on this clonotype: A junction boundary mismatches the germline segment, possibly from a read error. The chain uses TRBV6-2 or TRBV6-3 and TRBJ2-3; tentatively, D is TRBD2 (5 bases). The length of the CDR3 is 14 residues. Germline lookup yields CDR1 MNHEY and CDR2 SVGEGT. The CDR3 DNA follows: TGTGCAAGCAGGTTAGATGACTACGCAGATACGCAGTATTTT. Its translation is CASRLDDYADTQYF.

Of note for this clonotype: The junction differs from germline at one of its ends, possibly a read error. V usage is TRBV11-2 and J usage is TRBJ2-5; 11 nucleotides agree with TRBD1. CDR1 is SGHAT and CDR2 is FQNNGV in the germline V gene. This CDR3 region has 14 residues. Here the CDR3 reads CASSRGTGGEAHYF. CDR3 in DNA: TGTGCCAGCAGCCGAGGGACAGGGGGTGAGGCCCACTACTTC.

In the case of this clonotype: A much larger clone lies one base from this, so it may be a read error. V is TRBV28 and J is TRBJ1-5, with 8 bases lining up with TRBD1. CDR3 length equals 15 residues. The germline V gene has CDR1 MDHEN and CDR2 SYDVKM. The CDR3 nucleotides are TGTGCCAGCAGCACCTCGGACAGGGAAAATCAGACCCAGCATTTT. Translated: CASSTSDRENQTQHF. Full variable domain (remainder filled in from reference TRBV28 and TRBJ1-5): DVKVTQSSRYLVKRTGEKVFLECVQDMDHENMFWYRQDPGLGLRLIYFSYDVKMKEKGDIPEGYSVSREKKERFSLILESASTNQTSMYLCASSTSDRENQTQHFGDGTRLSIL.

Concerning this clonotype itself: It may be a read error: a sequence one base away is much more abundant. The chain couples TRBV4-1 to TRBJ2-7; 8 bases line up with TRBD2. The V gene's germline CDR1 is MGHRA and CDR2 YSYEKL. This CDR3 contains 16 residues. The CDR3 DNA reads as TGCGCCAGCAGCCTAACTGAAAGACTAGCGTCCTACGACCAGTACTTC. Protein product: CASSLTERLASYDQYF.

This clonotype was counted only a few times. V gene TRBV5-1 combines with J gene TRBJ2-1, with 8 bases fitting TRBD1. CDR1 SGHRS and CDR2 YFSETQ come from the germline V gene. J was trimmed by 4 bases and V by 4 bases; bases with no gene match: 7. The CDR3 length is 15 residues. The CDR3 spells CASSIPGQVYNEQFF. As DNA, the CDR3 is TGCGCCAGCAGCATCCCGGGACAGGTTTACAATGAGCAGTTCTTC.

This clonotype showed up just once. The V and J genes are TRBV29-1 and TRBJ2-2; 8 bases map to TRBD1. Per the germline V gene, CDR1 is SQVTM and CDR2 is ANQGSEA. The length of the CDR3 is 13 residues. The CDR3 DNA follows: TGCGGTGCGCAAAAGACAGGGGTCGGGGAGCTGTTTTTT. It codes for CGAQKTGVGELFF.

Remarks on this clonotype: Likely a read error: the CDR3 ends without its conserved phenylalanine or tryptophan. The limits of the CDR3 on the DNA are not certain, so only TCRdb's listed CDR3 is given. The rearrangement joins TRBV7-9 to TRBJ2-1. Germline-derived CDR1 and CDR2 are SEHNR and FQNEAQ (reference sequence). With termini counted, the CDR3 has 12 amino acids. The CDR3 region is CASSGDGNEQLI.

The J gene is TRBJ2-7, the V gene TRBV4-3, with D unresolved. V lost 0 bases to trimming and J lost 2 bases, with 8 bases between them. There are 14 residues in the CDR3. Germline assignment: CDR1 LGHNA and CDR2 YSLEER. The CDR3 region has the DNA TGCGCCAGCAGCCAAGATCTAACTACCTACGAGCAGTACTTC. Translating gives CASSQDLTTYEQYF.

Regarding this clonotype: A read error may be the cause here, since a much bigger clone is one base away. CDR3 protein: CAGSQGGSSYNEQFF. In DNA form, the CDR3 reads TGCGCCGGCAGCCAAGGGGGGAGCTCCTACAATGAGCAGTTCTTC. V usage is TRBV4-1 and J usage is TRBJ2-1; TRBD1 or TRBD2 may be the D gene (6 bases each). The CDR3 is 15 residues long. Germline V gene data show CDR1 as MGHRA and CDR2 as YSYEKL.

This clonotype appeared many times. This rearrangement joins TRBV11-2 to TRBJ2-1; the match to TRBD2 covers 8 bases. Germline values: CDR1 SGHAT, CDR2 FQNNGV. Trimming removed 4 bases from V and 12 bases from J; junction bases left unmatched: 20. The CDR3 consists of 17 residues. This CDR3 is CASSSTSSGYHNEWQFF. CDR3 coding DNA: TGTGCCAGCAGCTCCACCTCTAGCGGGTATCACAATGAGTGGCAGTTCTTC.

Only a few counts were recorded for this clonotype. The CDR3 sequence: CASSPLHSPLHF. For the CDR3, the DNA is TGTGCCAGCAGTCCTCTCCATTCACCCCTCCACTTT. The rearrangement links TRBV28 to TRBJ1-6, with no clear D. The CDR3 length is 12 residues. Germline assignment: CDR1 MDHEN and CDR2 SYDVKM. V was pared by 5 bases and J by 8 bases, with 7 bases between.

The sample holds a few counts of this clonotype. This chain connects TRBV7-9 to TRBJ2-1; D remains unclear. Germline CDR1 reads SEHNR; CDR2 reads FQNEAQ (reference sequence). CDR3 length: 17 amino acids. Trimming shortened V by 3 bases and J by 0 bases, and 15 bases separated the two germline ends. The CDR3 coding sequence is TGTGCCAGCAGCTTGGCTACAACACTGAGCTCCTACAATGAGCAGTTCTTC. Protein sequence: CASSLATTLSSYNEQFF.

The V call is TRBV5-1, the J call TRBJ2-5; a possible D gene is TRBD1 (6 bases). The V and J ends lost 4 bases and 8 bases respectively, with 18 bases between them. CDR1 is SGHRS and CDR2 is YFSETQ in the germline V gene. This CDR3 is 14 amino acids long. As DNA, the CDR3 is TGCGCCAGCAGCCAAGTACGGGGACAAGTAACCCAGTACTTC. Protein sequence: CASSQVRGQVTQYF.

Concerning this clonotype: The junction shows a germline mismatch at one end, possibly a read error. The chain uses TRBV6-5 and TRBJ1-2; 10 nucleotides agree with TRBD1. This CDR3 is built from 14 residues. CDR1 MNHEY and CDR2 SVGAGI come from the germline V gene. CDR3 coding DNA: TGTACCAGCAAGGATCGGGACAGGGGCTATGGCTACACCTTC. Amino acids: CTSKDRDRGYGYTF.

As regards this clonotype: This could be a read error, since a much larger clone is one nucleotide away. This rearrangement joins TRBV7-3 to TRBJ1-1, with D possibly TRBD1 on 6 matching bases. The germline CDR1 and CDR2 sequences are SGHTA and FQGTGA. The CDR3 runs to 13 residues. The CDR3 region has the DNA TGTGCCAGCAGTAGGCAGGGGAACACTGAAGCTCTCTTT. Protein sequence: CASSRQGNTEALF.

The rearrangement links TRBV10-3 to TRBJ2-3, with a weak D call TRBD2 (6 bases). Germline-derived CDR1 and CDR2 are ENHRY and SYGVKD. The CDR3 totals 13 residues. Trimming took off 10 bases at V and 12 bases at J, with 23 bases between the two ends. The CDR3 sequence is CATSGPRESPQYF. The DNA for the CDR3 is TGTGCCACCAGCGGGCCCAGGGAATCGCCTCAGTATTTT.

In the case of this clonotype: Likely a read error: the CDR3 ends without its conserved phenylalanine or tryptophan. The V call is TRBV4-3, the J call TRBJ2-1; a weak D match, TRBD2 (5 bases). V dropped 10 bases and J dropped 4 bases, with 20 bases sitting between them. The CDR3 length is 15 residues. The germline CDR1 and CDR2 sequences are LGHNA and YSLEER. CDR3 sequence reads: CANSYQGSSYNEQFY. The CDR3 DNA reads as TGCGCCAACAGTTACCAAGGGAGCTCATACAATGAGCAGTTCTAC.

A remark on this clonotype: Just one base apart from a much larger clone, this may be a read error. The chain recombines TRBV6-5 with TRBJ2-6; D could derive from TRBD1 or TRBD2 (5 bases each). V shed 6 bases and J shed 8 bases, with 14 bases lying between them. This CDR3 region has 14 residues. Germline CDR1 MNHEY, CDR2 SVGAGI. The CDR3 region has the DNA TGTGCCAGCAGCTGGGGGAAGTGGTCCAACGTCCTGACTTTC. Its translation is CASSWGKWSNVLTF.

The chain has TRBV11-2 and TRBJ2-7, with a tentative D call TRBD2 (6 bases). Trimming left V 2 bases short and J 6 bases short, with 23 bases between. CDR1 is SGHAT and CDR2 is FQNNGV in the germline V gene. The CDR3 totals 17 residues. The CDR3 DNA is TGTGCCAGCAGCTTATGGCCCCTAGCGTGGGTCCGTTTCGAGCAGTACTTC. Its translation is CASSLWPLAWVRFEQYF.